What follows are 23 T cell receptor beta chains derived from one specimen sequenced in a study of T cell responses to AZD1222 COVID-19 vaccine (dated by TCRdb to 2020 to 2022). Library preparation was by the immunoSEQ multiplex PCR assay. TCRdb provides this immuneACCESS table in a form limited to in-frame rearrangements. Some clones are lacking; in checked studies, under half of them reflect an unresolved V gene, and why the rest are absent is not known. The sample table holds roughly 120,000 clones, of which roughly 89% were seen once. Roughly 6.9% of the sample rests with the top ten. Interpreted using the paper, the time point label stands for: about 28 days (+/-7) after the second vaccine dose. The input for sequencing was peripheral blood, taken 28 days after the second AZD1222 dose. The receptors derive from an adult who received the AZD1222 COVID-19 vaccine.

The rearrangement links TRBV12-3 or TRBV12-4 to TRBJ1-6, with 7 bases lining up with TRBD1. The ends lost 3 bases at V and 7 bases at J; junction bases unmatched: 0. CDR3 size: 13 residues. CDR3 bases: TGTGCCAGCAGTTTCAGGGGGAATTCACCCCTCCACTTT. Protein product: CASSFRGNSPLHF.

The J gene is TRBJ2-3, the V gene TRBV10-1; 8 nucleotides line up with TRBD2. V gave up 2 bases and J gave up 4 bases; unmatched junction bases: 5. Germline loops: CDR1 WNHNN, CDR2 SYGVQD (reference sequence). The CDR3 is 15 residues long. CDR3 region: CASSEPGTRSDTQYF. The CDR3 DNA is TGCGCCAGCAGTGAGCCCGGGACTAGATCAGATACGCAGTATTTT.

The chain uses TRBV10-1 and TRBJ2-7; D perhaps matches TRBD1 (5 bases). CDR3 length equals 15 residues. Germline CDR1 is WNHNN and CDR2 is SYGVQD (reference sequence). V was cut by 5 bases and J by 4 bases, with 18 bases left in between. The DNA of the CDR3 is TGCGCCAGCAGTAGGGGTGGCCTGGCGAATTACGAGCAGTACTTC. It specifies CASSRGGLANYEQYF.

This rearrangement joins TRBV12-3 or TRBV12-4 to TRBJ1-1; possible D gene TRBD1, 5 bases. Trimming pared 3 bases from V and 1 base from J, leaving 6 bases between. This CDR3 is 13 amino acids long. The CDR3 region has the DNA TGTGCCAGCAGTTTTGGGGCGAACACTGAAGCTTTCTTT. This gives the protein CASSFGANTEAFF.

This chain uses TRBV25-1 with TRBJ1-1, with no clear D. Looked up from germline, CDR1 is MGHDK and CDR2 is SYGVNS. This CDR3 region has 14 residues. Trimming shortened V by 1 base and J by 7 bases, and 13 bases separated the two germline ends. The CDR3 loop is CASSEWAGNNEAFF. As DNA, the CDR3 is TGTGCCAGCAGTGAATGGGCGGGGAATAATGAAGCTTTCTTT. The full variable domain, rest sourced from reference TRBV25-1 and TRBJ1-1, is EADIYQTPRYLVIGTGKKITLECSQTMGHDKMYWYQQDPGMELHLIHYSYGVNSTEKGDLSSESTVSRIRTEHFPLTLESARPSHTSQYLCASSEWAGNNEAFFGQGTRLTVV.

This sequence joins TRBV2 and TRBJ1-6; the D is unclear. The germline V gene encodes CDR1 SNHLY and CDR2 FYNNEI. V dropped 2 bases and J dropped 6 bases, with 11 bases sitting between them. The CDR3 covers 15 residues. The CDR3 spells CASSERLGLNSPLHF. CDR3 coding DNA: TGTGCCAGCAGTGAAAGGCTGGGCCTTAATTCACCCCTCCACTTT.

The V call is TRBV24-1, the J call TRBJ2-2; TRBD1 matches at 7 bases. This CDR3 contains 14 residues. Germline CDR1 and CDR2: KGHDR and SFDVKD. V was clipped by 6 bases and J by 3 bases; unmatched bases: 3. This chain's CDR3 is CATSHTGDTGELFF. The CDR3 DNA reads TGTGCCACCAGTCACACAGGGGACACCGGGGAGCTGTTTTTT.

The V and J genes are TRBV6-2 or TRBV6-3 and TRBJ2-1; 9 bases are shared with TRBD2. CDR3 size: 16 residues. J lost 4 bases, V lost 2 bases, and 6 bases had no gene match. Germline V gives CDR1 MNHEY, CDR2 SVGEGT. The CDR3 DNA reads as TGTGCCAGCAGTTACCGGGCTAGCGGGAAATACAATGAGCAGTTCTTC. Its protein is CASSYRASGKYNEQFF.

J is TRBJ2-5 and V is TRBV4-1, with 9 positions matching TRBD1. Unmatched junction bases numbered 15, after V lost 2 bases and J lost 5 bases. Germline CDR1 is MGHRA and CDR2 is YSYEKL. This CDR3 has 18 residues. This CDR3 reads CASSQLSSGTGWMETQYF. CDR3 nucleotide sequence: TGCGCCAGCAGCCAACTATCCTCCGGGACAGGGTGGATGGAGACCCAGTACTTC.

By its share, this clone is medium-sized. V is TRBV29-1 and J is TRBJ1-2, with unresolved D. Trimming took off 4 bases at V and 2 bases at J, with 11 bases between the two ends. The CDR3 loop spans 13 amino acids. CDR1 is SQVTM, CDR2 ANQGSEA, per germline. The CDR3 loop reads CSVVSNSNYGYTF. CDR3 DNA sequence: TGCAGCGTTGTGTCGAACTCCAACTATGGCTACACCTTC.

A few counts support this clone. V usage is TRBV27 and J usage is TRBJ2-7, with D uncertain. The length of the CDR3 is 14 residues. The germline gives CDR1 MNHEY, CDR2 SMNVEV (reference sequence). V dropped 2 bases and J dropped 1 base, with 9 bases sitting between them. The DNA for the CDR3 is TGTGCCAGCAGTTTAATAGGACGGTCCTACGAGCAGTACTTC. It codes for CASSLIGRSYEQYF.

The genes are TRBV5-6 and TRBJ1-1, with 10 bases identical to TRBD1. Germline assignment: CDR1 SGHDT and CDR2 YYEEEE. The CDR3 covers 15 residues. The V segment lost 4 bases and the J segment 5 bases; nucleotides outside the gene matches: 8. This CDR3 reads CASSLIDRGRTEAFF. CDR3 nucleotide sequence: TGTGCCAGCAGCCTAATTGACAGGGGGCGAACTGAAGCTTTCTTT.

The chain uses TRBV3-1 (or the pseudogene TRBV3-2) and TRBJ2-1; 7 bases agree with TRBD1. The CDR3 length is 15 residues. Unmatched junction bases numbered 7, after V lost 5 bases and J lost 3 bases. The V gene's germline CDR1 is LGHDT and CDR2 YNNKEL (reference sequence). CDR3 coding DNA: TGTGCCAGCAGCTCGCGACAGGGAAGCTACAATGAGCAGTTCTTC. Translated: CASSSRQGSYNEQFF.

The V and J genes are TRBV11-2 and TRBJ2-5, with D hard to call. The CDR3 spans 15 residues. Trimming took 3 bases from V and 6 from J, leaving 17 bases between them. Germline loops: CDR1 SGHAT, CDR2 FQNNGV. CDR3 residues: CASSFFSLGGQTQYF. The CDR3 DNA is TGTGCCAGCAGCTTTTTCTCTCTTGGTGGGCAGACCCAGTACTTC.

The gene calls are TRBV6-6 and TRBJ2-1; D gene uncertain. Per the germline V gene, CDR1 is MNHNY and CDR2 is SVGAGI (reference sequence). The CDR3 extends over 11 amino acids. Trimming stripped 8 bases from V and 11 bases from J, with 13 bases between. This CDR3 reads CASLGNEKQFF. CDR3 nucleotide sequence: TGTGCCAGCTTGGGAAACGAAAAGCAGTTCTTC.

V gene TRBV29-1 combines with J gene TRBJ2-5; 8 bases are a match to TRBD1. With 5 bases clipped from V and 10 bases from J, the junction kept 9 bases outside the gene matches. Germline CDR1 reads SQVTM; CDR2 reads ANQGSEA. This CDR3 is built from 12 residues. DNA for the CDR3: TGCAGCGTTAAACAGGGGGATAGCGGCCAGTACTTC. Its protein is CSVKQGDSGQYF.

The chain has TRBV5-1 and TRBJ1-2, with 7 bases matching TRBD1. The CDR3 extends over 14 amino acids. From germline, CDR1 is SGHRS and CDR2 YFSETQ. The junction had 8 bases not matched to a gene; V was cut back by 4 bases and J by 5 bases. This chain's CDR3 is CASSLRRGRYGYTF. The CDR3 DNA reads TGCGCCAGCAGCCTTCGAAGGGGGCGGTATGGCTACACCTTC.

This chain connects TRBV11-1 to TRBJ2-7, with D tentatively TRBD1 (5 bases). The CDR3 runs 15 residues. The V end lost 3 bases, the J end lost 5 bases, and 17 bases lay between the germline ends. Germline CDR1 and CDR2: SGHAT and FQDESV (reference sequence). This CDR3 reads CASSFWDTGAHEQYF. The CDR3 nucleotides read TGTGCCAGCAGCTTCTGGGATACAGGAGCTCACGAGCAGTACTTC.

J is TRBJ2-7 and V is TRBV5-4, with no clear D. CDR1 and CDR2 from the germline V gene are SGHNT and YYREEE (reference sequence). This CDR3 has 12 amino acids. V lost 1 base and J lost 7, with 9 bases in between. The DNA of the CDR3 is TGTGCCAGCAGCTTGCCCGTGGGGGAGCAGTACTTC. Translation gives CASSLPVGEQYF.

The V and J genes are TRBV2 and TRBJ1-4; 9 bases align to TRBD1. Germline lookup yields CDR1 SNHLY and CDR2 FYNNEI. The CDR3 has 17 amino acids. The trim removed 6 bases at V and 2 bases at J, leaving 10 bases unmatched. For the CDR3, the DNA is TGTGCCAGCAGCCAAAACCGGGACAGGGTGACTAATGAAAAACTGTTTTTT. It translates to CASSQNRDRVTNEKLFF. The full variable domain, with the rest looked up from reference TRBV2 and TRBJ1-4, is EPEVTQTPSHQVTQMGQEVILRCVPISNHLYFYWYRQILGQKVEFLVSFYNNEISEKSEIFDDQFSVERPDGSNFTLKIRSTKLEDSAMYFCASSQNRDRVTNEKLFFGSGTQLSVL.

This rearrangement joins TRBV7-2 to TRBJ1-2, with D perhaps matching TRBD1 (5 bases). CDR3 size: 14 residues. Per the germline V gene, CDR1 is SGHTA and CDR2 is FQGNSA. V was trimmed by 1 base and J by 1 base, leaving 7 bases between them. The CDR3 sequence: CASSLGGDNYGYTF. CDR3 DNA: TGTGCCAGCAGCTTAGGGGGGGATAACTATGGCTACACCTTC.

The V and J genes are TRBV15 and TRBJ2-7; TRBD2 matches 16 bases. The CDR3 is 18 amino acids. V shed 3 bases, J shed 5 bases, and the junction held 10 bases outside the gene matches. Germline V gene lookup returns CDR1 LNHNV and CDR2 YYDKDF (reference sequence). The DNA for the CDR3 is TGTGCCACCAGCAGGAAGGGACTAGCGGGAGGGCCTAATCACGAGCAGTACTTC. This gives the protein CATSRKGLAGGPNHEQYF.

The genes are TRBV7-3 and TRBJ1-2, with D possibly matching TRBD1 (6 bases). Trimming removed 1 base at V and 7 bases at J, with 10 bases between. This CDR3 contains 13 residues. Germline CDR1 SGHTA, CDR2 FQGTGA. CDR3 nucleotides: TGTGCCAGCAGCTTAAATCGGGGGCTTGGCTACACCTTC. Translating it yields CASSLNRGLGYTF.